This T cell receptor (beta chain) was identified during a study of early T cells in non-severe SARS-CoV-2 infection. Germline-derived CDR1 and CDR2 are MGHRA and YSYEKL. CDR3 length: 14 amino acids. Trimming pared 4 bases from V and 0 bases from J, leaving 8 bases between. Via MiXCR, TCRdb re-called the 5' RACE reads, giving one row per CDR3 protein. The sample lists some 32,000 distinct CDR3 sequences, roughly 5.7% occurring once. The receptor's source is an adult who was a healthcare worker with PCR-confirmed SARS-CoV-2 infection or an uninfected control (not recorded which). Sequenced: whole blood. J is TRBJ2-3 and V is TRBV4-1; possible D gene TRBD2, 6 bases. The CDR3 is CASSPSVSTDTQYF. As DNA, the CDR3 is TGCGCCAGCAGCCCTAGCGTTAGCACAGATACGCAGTATTTT.